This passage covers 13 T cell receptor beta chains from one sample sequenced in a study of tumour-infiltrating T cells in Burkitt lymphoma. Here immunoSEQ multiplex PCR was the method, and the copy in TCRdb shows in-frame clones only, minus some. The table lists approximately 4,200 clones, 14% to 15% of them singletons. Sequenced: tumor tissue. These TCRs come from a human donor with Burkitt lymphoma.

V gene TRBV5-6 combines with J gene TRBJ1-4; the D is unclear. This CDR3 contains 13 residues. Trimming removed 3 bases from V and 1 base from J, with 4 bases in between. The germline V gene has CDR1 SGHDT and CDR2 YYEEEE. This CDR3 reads CASSYRTNEKLFF. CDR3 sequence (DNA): TGTGCCAGCAGCTATCGAACTAATGAAAAACTGTTTTTT. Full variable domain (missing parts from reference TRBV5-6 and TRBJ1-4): DAGVTQSPTHLIKTRGQQVTLRCSPKSGHDTVSWYQQALGQGPQFIFQYYEEEERQRGNFPDRFSGHQFPNYSSELNVNALLLGDSALYLCASSYRTNEKLFFGSGTQLSVL.

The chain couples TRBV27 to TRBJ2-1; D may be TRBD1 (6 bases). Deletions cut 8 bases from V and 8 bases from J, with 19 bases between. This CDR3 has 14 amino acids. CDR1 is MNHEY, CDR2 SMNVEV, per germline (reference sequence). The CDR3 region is CASSPLPGAHEQFF. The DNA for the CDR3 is TGTGCCAGCTCACCTCTCCCAGGGGCCCATGAGCAGTTCTTC.

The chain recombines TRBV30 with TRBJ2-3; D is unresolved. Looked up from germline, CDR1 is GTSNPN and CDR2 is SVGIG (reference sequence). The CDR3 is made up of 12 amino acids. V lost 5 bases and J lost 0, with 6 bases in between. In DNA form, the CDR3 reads TGTGCCTGGTCTAGTAGCACAGATACGCAGTATTTT. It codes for CAWSSSTDTQYF.

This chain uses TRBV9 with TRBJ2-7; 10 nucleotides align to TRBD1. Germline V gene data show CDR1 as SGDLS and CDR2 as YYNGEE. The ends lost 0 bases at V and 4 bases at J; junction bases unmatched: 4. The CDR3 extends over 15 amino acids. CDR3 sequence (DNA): TGTGCCAGCAGCGTAGATGGGACAGGGGCTTACGAGCAGTACTTC. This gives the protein CASSVDGTGAYEQYF.

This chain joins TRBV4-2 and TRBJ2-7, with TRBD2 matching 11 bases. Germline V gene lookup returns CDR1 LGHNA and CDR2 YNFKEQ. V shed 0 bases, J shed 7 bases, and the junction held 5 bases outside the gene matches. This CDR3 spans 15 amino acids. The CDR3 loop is CASSQELAGVGEQYF. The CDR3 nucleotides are TGTGCCAGCAGCCAAGAACTAGCGGGAGTCGGAGAGCAGTACTTC.

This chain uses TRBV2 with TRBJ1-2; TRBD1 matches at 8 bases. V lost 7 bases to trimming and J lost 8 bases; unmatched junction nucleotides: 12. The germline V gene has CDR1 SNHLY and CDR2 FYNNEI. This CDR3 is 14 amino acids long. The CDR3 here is CASTRGQVDLGYTF. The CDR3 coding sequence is TGTGCCAGCACCCGGGGACAGGTTGATTTAGGCTACACCTTC.

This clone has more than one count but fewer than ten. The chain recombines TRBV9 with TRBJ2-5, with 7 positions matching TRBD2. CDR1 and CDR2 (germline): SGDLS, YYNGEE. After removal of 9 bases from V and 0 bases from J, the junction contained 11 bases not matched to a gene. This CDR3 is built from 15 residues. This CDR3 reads CAILSTGRYQETQYF. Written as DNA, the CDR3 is TGTGCCATCCTCTCTACCGGGAGGTACCAAGAGACCCAGTACTTC.

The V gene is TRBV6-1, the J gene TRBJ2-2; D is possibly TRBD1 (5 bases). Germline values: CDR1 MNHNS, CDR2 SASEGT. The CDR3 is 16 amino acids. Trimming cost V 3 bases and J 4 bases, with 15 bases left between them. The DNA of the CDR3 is TGTGCCAGCAGTGATGTCCGGACCAGGGCCACCGGGGAGCTGTTTTTT. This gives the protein CASSDVRTRATGELFF.

The CDR3 DNA reads as TGTGCCAGCAGCCGTGTGGGTCGCGAGCAGTACTTC. Translated, it gives CASSRVGREQYF. V usage is TRBV7-8 and J usage is TRBJ2-7; D is unclear. Trimming removed 5 bases at V and 6 bases at J, with 11 bases between. The CDR3 runs 12 residues. Germline-derived CDR1 and CDR2 are SGHVS and FQNEAQ.

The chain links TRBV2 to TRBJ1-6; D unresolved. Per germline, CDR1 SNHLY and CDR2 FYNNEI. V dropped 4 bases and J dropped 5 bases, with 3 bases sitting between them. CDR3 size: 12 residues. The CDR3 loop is CASSADNSPLHF. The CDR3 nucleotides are TGTGCCAGCAGTGCGGATAATTCACCCCTCCACTTT.

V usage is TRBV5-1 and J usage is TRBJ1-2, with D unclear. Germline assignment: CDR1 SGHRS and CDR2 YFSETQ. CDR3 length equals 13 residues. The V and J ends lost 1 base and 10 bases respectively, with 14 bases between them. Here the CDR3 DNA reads TGCGCCAGCAGCTTGAAGCCCAGCTACGACTACACCTTC. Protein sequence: CASSLKPSYDYTF. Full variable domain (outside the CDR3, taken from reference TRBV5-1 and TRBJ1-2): KAGVTQTPRYLIKTRGQQVTLSCSPISGHRSVSWYQQTPGQGLQFLFEYFSETQRNKGNFPGRFSGRQFSNSRSEMNVSTLELGDSALYLCASSLKPSYDYTFGSGTRLTVV.

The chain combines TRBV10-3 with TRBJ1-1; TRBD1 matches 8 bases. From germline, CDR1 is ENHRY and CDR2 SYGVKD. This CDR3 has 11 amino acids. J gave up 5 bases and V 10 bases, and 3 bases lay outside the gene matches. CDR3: CATRGQTEAFF. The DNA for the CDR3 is TGTGCCACCAGGGGGCAAACTGAAGCTTTCTTT.

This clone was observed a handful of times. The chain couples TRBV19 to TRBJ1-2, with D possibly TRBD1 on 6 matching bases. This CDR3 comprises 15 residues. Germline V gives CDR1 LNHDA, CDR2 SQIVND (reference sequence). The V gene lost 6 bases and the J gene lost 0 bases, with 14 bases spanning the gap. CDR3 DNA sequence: TGTGCCAGTAGCTATCTACAGGGAACTAACTATGGCTACACCTTC. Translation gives CASSYLQGTNYGYTF.